Each of the 4 T cell receptor beta chains below was sequenced from the same sample in a study of cytomegalovirus exposure and HLA in healthy donors. The PCR had 60 Vbeta and 13 Jbeta primers. Assay: immunoSEQ multiplex PCR; the TCRdb copy retains only in-frame clones and omits some. The sample consists of tens of thousands of clones, about 75% of them appearing once. The specimen sequenced was PBMCs. The receptors come from a woman aged 40 to 55 in good health and CMV-seropositive.

The sample holds a few counts of this clone. The junction departs from the called germline gene at one end, perhaps through a read error. This chain joins TRBV7-9 and TRBJ2-7; D uncertain. CDR3 length equals 13 residues. The V gene's germline CDR1 is SEHNR and CDR2 FQNEAQ (reference sequence). The CDR3 region is CSSSASGSYEQYF. CDR3 DNA sequence: TGTTCCAGCAGCGCTAGTGGGTCCTACGAGCAGTACTTC.

This chain connects TRBV7-8 to TRBJ1-2; TRBD1 is a possible D gene (6 bases). The CDR3 sequence is 13 residues long. Germline V lookup: CDR1 SGHVS, CDR2 FQNEAQ. V was shortened by 3 bases and J by 8 bases, with 13 bases between the two germline ends. CDR3 DNA: TGTGCCAGCAGCTTCAGGGGTTCCAACGGCTACACCTTC. Translation gives CASSFRGSNGYTF.

The chain carries TRBV19 and TRBJ2-1; the D gene is possibly TRBD1 (6 bases). Germline CDR1 is LNHDA and CDR2 is SQIVND (reference sequence). CDR3 size: 19 residues. The V end lost 7 bases, the J end lost 0 bases, and 25 bases lay between the germline ends. CDR3 sequence reads: CASKGSGSRGTYSYNEQFF. The CDR3 DNA follows: TGTGCCAGTAAGGGCTCCGGCTCCAGGGGAACTTACTCCTACAATGAGCAGTTCTTC.

This chain links TRBV4-3 with TRBJ2-1; possibly TRBD2 for D (7 bases). Trimming stripped 0 bases from V and 7 bases from J, with 16 bases between. The CDR3 sequence is 16 residues long. CDR1 is LGHNA, CDR2 YSLEER, per germline. CDR3 loop: CASSQDRGAYSNEQFF. The CDR3, as DNA: TGCGCCAGCAGCCAAGATCGGGGGGCCTACTCTAATGAGCAGTTCTTC.